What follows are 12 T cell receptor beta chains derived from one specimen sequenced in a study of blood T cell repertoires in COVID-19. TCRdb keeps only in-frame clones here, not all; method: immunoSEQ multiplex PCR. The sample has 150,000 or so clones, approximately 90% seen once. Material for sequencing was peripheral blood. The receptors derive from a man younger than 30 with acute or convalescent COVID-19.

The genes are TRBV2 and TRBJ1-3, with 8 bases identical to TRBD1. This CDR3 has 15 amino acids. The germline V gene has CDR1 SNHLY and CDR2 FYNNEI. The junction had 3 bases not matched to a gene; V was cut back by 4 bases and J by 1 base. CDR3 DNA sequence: TGTGCCAGCAGTGTAAACAGGGGGTCTGGAAACACCATATATTTT. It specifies CASSVNRGSGNTIYF.

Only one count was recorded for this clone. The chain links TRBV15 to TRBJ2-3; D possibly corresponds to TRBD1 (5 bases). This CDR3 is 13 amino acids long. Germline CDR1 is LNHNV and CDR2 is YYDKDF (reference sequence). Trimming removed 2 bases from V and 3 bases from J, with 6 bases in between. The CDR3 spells CATSRRGTDTQYF. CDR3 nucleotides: TGTGCCACCAGCAGAAGGGGTACAGATACGCAGTATTTT.

CDR3: CASSMGGVANYGYTF. In DNA, the CDR3 is TGTGCCAGTAGTATGGGAGGGGTCGCTAACTATGGCTACACCTTC. The V call is TRBV19, the J call TRBJ1-2; tentatively, D is TRBD1 (5 bases). Trimming cost V 3 bases and J 0 bases, with 11 bases left between them. The germline V gene has CDR1 LNHDA and CDR2 SQIVND (reference sequence). The CDR3 extends over 15 amino acids.

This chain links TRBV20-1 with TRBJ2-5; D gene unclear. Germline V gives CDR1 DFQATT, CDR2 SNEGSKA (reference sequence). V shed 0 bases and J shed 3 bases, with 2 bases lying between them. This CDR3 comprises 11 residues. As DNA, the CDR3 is TGCAGTGCTAGAGATAAAGAGACCCAGTACTTC. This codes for CSARDKETQYF.

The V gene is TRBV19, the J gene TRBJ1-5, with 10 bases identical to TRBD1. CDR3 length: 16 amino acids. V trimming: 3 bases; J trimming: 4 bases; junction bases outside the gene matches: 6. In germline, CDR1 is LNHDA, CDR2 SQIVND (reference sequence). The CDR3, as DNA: TGTGCCAGTAGTATGTTATCGGGACAGGGGAATCAGCCCCAGCATTTT. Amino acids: CASSMLSGQGNQPQHF.

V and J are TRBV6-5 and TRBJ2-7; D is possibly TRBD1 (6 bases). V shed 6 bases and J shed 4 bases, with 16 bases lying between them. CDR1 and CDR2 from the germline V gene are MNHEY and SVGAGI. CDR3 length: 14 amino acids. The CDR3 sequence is CASSKEQGPYEQYF. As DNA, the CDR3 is TGTGCCAGCAGCAAGGAACAGGGACCATACGAGCAGTACTTC.

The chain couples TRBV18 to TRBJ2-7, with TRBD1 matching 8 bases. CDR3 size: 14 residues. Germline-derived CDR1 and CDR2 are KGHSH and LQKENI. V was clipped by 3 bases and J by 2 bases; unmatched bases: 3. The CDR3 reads CASSPDRVAYEQYF. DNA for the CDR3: TGTGCCAGCTCACCGGACAGGGTGGCCTACGAGCAGTACTTC.

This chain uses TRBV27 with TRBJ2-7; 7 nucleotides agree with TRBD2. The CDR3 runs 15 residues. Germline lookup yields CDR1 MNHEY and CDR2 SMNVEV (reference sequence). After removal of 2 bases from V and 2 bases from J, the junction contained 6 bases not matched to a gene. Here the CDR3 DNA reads TGTGCCAGCAGTTTAGGAAAGCGGGATACCTACGAGCAGTACTTC. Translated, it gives CASSLGKRDTYEQYF.

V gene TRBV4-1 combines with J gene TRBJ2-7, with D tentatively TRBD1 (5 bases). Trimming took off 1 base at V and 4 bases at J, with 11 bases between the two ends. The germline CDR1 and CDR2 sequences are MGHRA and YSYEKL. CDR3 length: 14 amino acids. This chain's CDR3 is CASSQAAGIYEQYF. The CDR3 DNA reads TGCGCCAGCAGCCAAGCCGCAGGGATTTACGAGCAGTACTTC.

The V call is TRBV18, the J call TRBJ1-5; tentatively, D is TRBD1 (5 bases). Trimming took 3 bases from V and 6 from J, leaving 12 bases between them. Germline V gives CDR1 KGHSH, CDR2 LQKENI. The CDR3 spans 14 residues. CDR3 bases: TGTGCCAGCTCACCGCAGGGTCAGGGTCAGCCCCAGCATTTT. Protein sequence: CASSPQGQGQPQHF.

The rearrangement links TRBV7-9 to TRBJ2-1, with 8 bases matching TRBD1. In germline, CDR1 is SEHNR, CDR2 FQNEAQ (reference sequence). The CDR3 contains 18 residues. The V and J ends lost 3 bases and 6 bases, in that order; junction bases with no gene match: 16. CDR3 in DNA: TGTGCCAGCAGCTTTATTCCTCGTGGCCAGGGGGCCGGCAATGAGCAGTTCTTC. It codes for CASSFIPRGQGAGNEQFF.

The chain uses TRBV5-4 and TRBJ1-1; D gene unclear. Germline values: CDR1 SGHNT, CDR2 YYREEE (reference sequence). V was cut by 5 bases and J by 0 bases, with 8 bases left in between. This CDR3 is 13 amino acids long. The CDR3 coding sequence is TGTGCCAGCAGTCTCACGGTGAACACTGAAGCTTTCTTT. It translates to CASSLTVNTEAFF. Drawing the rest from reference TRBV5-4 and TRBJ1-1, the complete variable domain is ETGVTQSPTHLIKTRGQQVTLRCSSQSGHNTVSWYQQALGQGPQFIFQYYREEENGRGNFPPRFSGLQFPNYSSELNVNALELDDSALYLCASSLTVNTEAFFGQGTRLTVV.